Shown below are 25 T cell receptor beta chains from a single sample sequenced in a study of blood T cells in healthy people across ages. Primed by a sample-barcoded 5' primer and a J-beta primer mix, a second PCR proceeded for 7 to 11 cycles. TCRdb processed the 5' RACE reads anew with MiXCR; each CDR3 protein has one entry. The sample holds some 1.7 million distinct CDR3 sequences, roughly 27% seen once. What was sequenced was blood. These receptor sequences come from a woman in her thirties in good health.

This clonotype was recorded at least ten times. The chain employs TRBV7-9 and TRBJ2-1; weak D call: TRBD1 (5 bases). The CDR3 sequence is 15 residues long. V shed 3 bases and J shed 4 bases, with 13 bases lying between them. The V gene's germline CDR1 is SEHNR and CDR2 FQNEAQ (reference sequence). CDR3 amino acids: CASSLTVNLYNEQFF. CDR3 in DNA: TGTGCCAGCAGCTTGACAGTAAACTTATACAATGAGCAGTTCTTC.

The chain carries TRBV11-2 and TRBJ1-1; 7 bases match TRBD1. The junction had 12 bases not matched to a gene; V was cut back by 3 bases and J by 5 bases. Germline values: CDR1 SGHAT, CDR2 FQNNGV. The CDR3 consists of 16 residues. Here the CDR3 DNA reads TGTGCCAGCAGCTTTCGCGGGGCCAGGGGGAGGACTGAAGCTTTCTTT. Protein: CASSFRGARGRTEAFF.

The rearrangement links TRBV2 to TRBJ2-1, with 9 bases fitting TRBD1. This CDR3 spans 16 amino acids. CDR1 is SNHLY, CDR2 FYNNEI, per germline. Losses at the gene ends were 4 bases for V and 4 bases for J; bases not matched to a gene: 8. In DNA form, the CDR3 reads TGTGCCAGCAGTGCCCAGGGACAGGGCCTTTACAATGAGCAGTTCTTC. It specifies CASSAQGQGLYNEQFF.

At least ten counts were recorded for this clonotype. The genes are TRBV27 and TRBJ2-6, with TRBD1 as a possible D gene (5 bases). The CDR3 length is 18 residues. Trimming cost V 2 bases and J 2 bases, with 16 bases left between them. CDR1 is MNHEY, CDR2 SMNVEV, per germline (reference sequence). The CDR3 DNA reads TGTGCCAGCAGTTTAAATGGGCAGGGTATTCCTGGGGCCAACGTCCTGACTTTC. Amino acid sequence: CASSLNGQGIPGANVLTF.

This clonotype was observed a handful of times. The rearrangement joins TRBV20-1 to TRBJ1-2; 10 bases align to TRBD1. Trimming removed 4 bases from V and 1 base from J; junction bases left unmatched: 6. The CDR3 sequence is 15 residues long. Germline V CDR1 and CDR2: DFQATT, SNEGSKA (reference sequence). CDR3 in amino acids: CSATGQGTSNYGYTF. CDR3 nucleotide sequence: TGCAGTGCTACGGGACAGGGGACAAGTAACTATGGCTACACCTTC.

The sample holds many counts of this clonotype. This rearrangement joins TRBV7-2 to TRBJ2-7, with D possibly matching TRBD2 (6 bases). The CDR3 runs to 16 residues. V shed 2 bases and J shed 9 bases, with 23 bases lying between them. CDR1 SGHTA and CDR2 FQGNSA come from the germline V gene. CDR3: CASSLQRGRGTVSQYF. The CDR3 DNA reads TGTGCCAGCAGCTTACAAAGGGGTCGCGGGACTGTTTCGCAGTACTTC.

This clonotype was counted many times. The CDR3 coding sequence is TGCAGCGTCTGCGGGCGGGGAGTAACAGAGACCCAGTACTTC. Its protein product is CSVCGRGVTETQYF. This chain connects TRBV29-1 to TRBJ2-5; perhaps TRBD2 as D (6 bases). Trimming stripped 6 bases from V and 4 bases from J, with 18 bases between. CDR1 is SQVTM and CDR2 is ANQGSEA in the germline V gene. The CDR3 is 14 residues long.

This clonotype was detected a few times. The rearrangement uses TRBV20-1 and TRBJ2-1; TRBD2 agrees at 11 bases. The CDR3 consists of 15 residues. CDR1 and CDR2 from the germline V gene are DFQATT and SNEGSKA (reference sequence). V lost 6 bases, J lost 5 bases, and 9 bases stayed unmatched. For the CDR3, the DNA is TGCAGTGCCCGCCACGGGACTAGCGGAAACAATGAGCAGTTCTTC. Residues: CSARHGTSGNNEQFF.

Comments on this clonotype: The junction departs from the called germline gene at one end, perhaps through a read error. This CDR3 reads CASSPPGTLNTGELFF. In DNA, the CDR3 is TGCGCCAGCAGCCCGCCGGGGACACTGAACACCGGGGAGCTGTTTTTT. V usage is TRBV11-2 and J usage is TRBJ2-2; tentatively, D is TRBD1 (6 bases). Germline assignment: CDR1 SGHAT and CDR2 FQNNGV. This CDR3 is 16 amino acids long. The complete variable domain, with remaining parts taken from reference TRBV11-2 and TRBJ2-2, reads EAGVAQSPRYKIIEKRQSVAFWCNPISGHATLYWYQQILGQGPKLLIQFQNNGVVDDSQLPKDRFSAERLKGVDSTLKIQPAKLEDSAVYLCASSPPGTLNTGELFFGEGSRLTVL.

This clonotype was seen only once. V gene TRBV6-1 combines with J gene TRBJ2-1, with TRBD2 matching 11 bases. Germline CDR1 is MNHNS and CDR2 is SASEGT. The CDR3 is 16 residues long. V was pared by 5 bases and J by 0 bases, with 3 bases of the junction left unmatched. The CDR3 loop reads CASSIAGGNSYNEQFF. The CDR3 DNA follows: TGTGCCAGCAGTATAGCGGGGGGGAACTCCTACAATGAGCAGTTCTTC.

This clonotype was detected only a few times. The V and J genes are TRBV7-9 and TRBJ1-1; D call uncertain. This CDR3 region has 13 residues. Germline lookup yields CDR1 SEHNR and CDR2 FQNEAQ (reference sequence). V shed 5 bases and J shed 3 bases, with 10 bases lying between them. This CDR3 reads CASSRLLDTEAFF. For the CDR3, the DNA is TGTGCCAGCAGCCGACTACTAGACACTGAAGCTTTCTTT.

The chain has TRBV6-5 and TRBJ2-7, with 7 bases that match TRBD2. Germline CDR1 reads MNHEY; CDR2 reads SVGAGI. V dropped 5 bases and J dropped 8; count of bases not matched to a gene: 9. CDR3 size: 13 residues. The CDR3 region has the DNA TGTGCCAGCAGTCGGGGAGGGCATGTGAAGCAGTACTTC. Amino acids: CASSRGGHVKQYF.

The genes are TRBV24-1 and TRBJ2-1; D unclear. Germline V CDR1 and CDR2: KGHDR, SFDVKD. The CDR3 runs to 11 residues. Deletions cut 4 bases from V and 9 bases from J, with 6 bases between. CDR3 bases: TGTGCCACCAGTGAATGGGGTGAGCAGTTCTTC. It encodes CATSEWGEQFF.

J is TRBJ1-2 and V is TRBV7-9; D uncertain. Germline CDR1 and CDR2: SEHNR and FQNEAQ (reference sequence). The CDR3 has 10 amino acids. V lost 4 bases to trimming and J lost 6 bases, with 3 bases between them. The CDR3 DNA follows: TGTGCCAGCAGCTGGGATGGCTACACCTTC. It is translated as CASSWDGYTF.

This clonotype was recorded many times. This sequence joins TRBV28 and TRBJ2-7; D is perhaps TRBD1 (6 bases). The germline V gene has CDR1 MDHEN and CDR2 SYDVKM. The length of the CDR3 is 16 residues. V lost 8 bases and J lost 0, with 20 bases in between. CDR3 residues: CASCPLGQSDSYEQYF. CDR3 nucleotides: TGTGCCAGCTGTCCTCTTGGACAGTCTGACTCCTACGAGCAGTACTTC.

Here the CDR3 reads CATSRDRDPYNEQFF. Here the CDR3 DNA reads TGTGCCACCAGCAGAGACCGGGACCCTTACAATGAGCAGTTCTTC. The chain combines TRBV15 with TRBJ2-1; D tentatively reads TRBD1 or TRBD2 (5 bases each). The CDR3 extends over 15 amino acids. CDR1 is LNHNV and CDR2 is YYDKDF in the germline V gene (reference sequence). The germline V and J ends were trimmed by 0 bases and 4 bases, with 10 bases remaining between them.

At least ten counts were recorded for this clonotype. J is TRBJ2-1 and V is TRBV7-2; 10 positions agree with TRBD2. V was pared by 3 bases and J by 7 bases, with 6 bases of the junction left unmatched. The germline V gene encodes CDR1 SGHTA and CDR2 FQGNSA. The CDR3 spans 15 residues. CDR3 in DNA: TGTGCCAGCAGCTTTGGTCTAGCGGGAGTAAATGAGCAGTTCTTC. It encodes CASSFGLAGVNEQFF. Based on the CDR3 plus reference TRBV7-2 and TRBJ2-1, the full variable domain is GAGVSQSPSNKVTEKGKDVELRCDPISGHTALYWYRQSLGQGLEFLIYFQGNSAPDKSGLPSDRFSAERTGGSVSTLTIQRTQQEDSAVYLCASSFGLAGVNEQFFGPGTRLTVL.

CDR3 region: CASSYSRSGDRPQHF. The CDR3 nucleotides read TGTGCCAGCAGTTACTCGAGGAGTGGGGATCGGCCCCAGCATTTT. The chain uses TRBV6-5 and TRBJ1-5; D is unclear. Germline assignment: CDR1 MNHEY and CDR2 SVGAGI. The V gene lost 0 bases and the J gene lost 9 bases, with 15 bases spanning the gap. CDR3 size: 15 residues.

V and J are TRBV20-1 and TRBJ2-5, with unresolved D. CDR1 is DFQATT and CDR2 is SNEGSKA in the germline V gene (reference sequence). Trimming took off 5 bases at V and 5 bases at J, with 12 bases between the two ends. The CDR3 is made up of 12 amino acids. The CDR3 sequence: CSAVGSSETQYF. The DNA of the CDR3 is TGCAGTGCTGTCGGGTCCTCGGAGACCCAGTACTTC.

The sample holds a few counts of this clonotype. This chain joins TRBV20-1 and TRBJ2-2; possibly TRBD2 for D (6 bases). The V gene's germline CDR1 is DFQATT and CDR2 SNEGSKA (reference sequence). CDR3 size: 15 residues. Trimming took off 6 bases at V and 0 bases at J, with 14 bases between the two ends. CDR3 sequence: CSASRGNSNTGELFF. As DNA, the CDR3 is TGCAGTGCCAGTCGGGGGAACTCGAACACCGGGGAGCTGTTTTTT.

This chain joins TRBV27 and TRBJ1-5, with TRBD1 matching 7 bases. CDR1 MNHEY and CDR2 SMNVEV come from the germline V gene (reference sequence). J was trimmed by 5 bases and V by 5 bases; bases with no gene match: 6. This CDR3 comprises 14 residues. The CDR3: CASSIQGPHQPQHF. The DNA for the CDR3 is TGTGCCAGCAGTATACAGGGGCCCCATCAGCCCCAGCATTTT.

Comment on this clonotype: Given a much more abundant clone one base away, this may be a read error. V gene TRBV2 combines with J gene TRBJ2-7, with D possibly called TRBD1 or TRBD2 (5 bases each). V gave up 10 bases and J gave up 7 bases, with 23 bases separating them. Germline CDR1 is SNHLY and CDR2 is FYNNEI. There are 14 residues in the CDR3. CDR3 residues: CATRFWGRPNEQYF. CDR3 coding DNA: TGTGCCACCAGATTCTGGGGACGACCAAATGAGCAGTACTTC.

V is TRBV12-5 and J is TRBJ2-4, with D possibly matching TRBD1 (6 bases). The DNA end is more similar to TRBJ2-5, so the J call may be wrong. This CDR3 spans 15 amino acids. Germline V lookup: CDR1 LGHNT, CDR2 FRNRAP. The CDR3 DNA reads as TGTGCTAGTGGTTTGCCTGACAGGAAAGGGGAGACCCAGTACTTC. Translation gives CASGLPDRKGETQYF.

The rearrangement links TRBV20-1 to TRBJ1-1; D might be TRBD1 (6 bases). This CDR3 spans 13 amino acids. The germline V and J ends were trimmed by 7 bases and 2 bases, with 14 bases remaining between them. Germline V lookup: CDR1 DFQATT, CDR2 SNEGSKA (reference sequence). CDR3 sequence: CSVRRGANTEAFF. CDR3 nucleotide sequence: TGCAGTGTCCGGCGGGGGGCTAACACTGAAGCTTTCTTT.

This clonotype was counted once. V usage is TRBV30 and J usage is TRBJ2-3; no reliable D call. V was shortened by 0 bases and J by 2 bases, with 9 bases between the two germline ends. The CDR3 has 14 residues. Germline V gives CDR1 GTSNPN, CDR2 SVGIG (reference sequence). Written as DNA, the CDR3 is TGTGCCTGGAGTGTACCGGAAATCACAGATACGCAGTATTTT. Translating gives CAWSVPEITDTQYF.